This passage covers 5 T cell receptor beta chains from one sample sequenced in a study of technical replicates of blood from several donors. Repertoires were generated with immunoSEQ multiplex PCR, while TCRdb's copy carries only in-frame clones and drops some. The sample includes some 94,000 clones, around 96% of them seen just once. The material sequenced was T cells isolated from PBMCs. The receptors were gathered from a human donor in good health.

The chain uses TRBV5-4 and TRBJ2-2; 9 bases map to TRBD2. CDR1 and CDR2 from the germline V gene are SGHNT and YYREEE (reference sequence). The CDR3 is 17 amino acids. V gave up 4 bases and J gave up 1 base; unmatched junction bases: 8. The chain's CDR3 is CASSGGSREGNTGELFF. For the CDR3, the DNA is TGTGCCAGCAGCGGTGGATCGCGGGAGGGGAACACCGGGGAGCTGTTTTTT.

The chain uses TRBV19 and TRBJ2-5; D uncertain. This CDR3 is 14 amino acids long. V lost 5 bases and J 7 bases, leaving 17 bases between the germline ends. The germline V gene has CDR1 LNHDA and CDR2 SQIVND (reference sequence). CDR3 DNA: TGTGCCAGTAGTCAGGTCGATTTATCCGGGACCCAGTACTTC. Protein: CASSQVDLSGTQYF.

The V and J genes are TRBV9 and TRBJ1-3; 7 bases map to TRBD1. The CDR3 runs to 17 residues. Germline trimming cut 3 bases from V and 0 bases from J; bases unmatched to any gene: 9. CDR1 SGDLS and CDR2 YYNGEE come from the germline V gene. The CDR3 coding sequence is TGTGCCAGCAGCGGAATCGACGGGACAGTCTCTGGAAACACCATATATTTT. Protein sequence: CASSGIDGTVSGNTIYF.

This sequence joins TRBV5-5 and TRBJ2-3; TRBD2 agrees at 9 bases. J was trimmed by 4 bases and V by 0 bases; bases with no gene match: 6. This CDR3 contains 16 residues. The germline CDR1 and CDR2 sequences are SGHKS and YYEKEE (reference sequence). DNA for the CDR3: TGTGCCAGCAGCTTGGCGTCTAGCGGGGCGGCAGATACGCAGTATTTT. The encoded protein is CASSLASSGAADTQYF.

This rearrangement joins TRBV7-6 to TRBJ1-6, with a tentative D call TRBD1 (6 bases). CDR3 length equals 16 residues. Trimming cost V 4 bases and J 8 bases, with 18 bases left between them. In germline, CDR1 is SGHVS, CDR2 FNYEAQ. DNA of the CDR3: TGTGCCAGCAGCTCCACGGGCCAGGGGTTAGATTCACCCCTCCACTTT. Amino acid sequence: CASSSTGQGLDSPLHF.